Sequencing of this T cell receptor (beta chain) was carried out in a study of CD8+ T cells in alopecia areata. Study context: Tofacitinib administration to treated patients was oral, at 5 to 10 mg twice daily. The duration of tofacitinib was 6 to 18 months, with 6 months off drug afterward.

Points from the study as a whole: There were also resident alphabeta T cells of normal skin sequenced in scalp samples.

The sequencing template was cDNA reverse transcribed from extracted RNA. TCRdb's copy holds only in-frame clones and misses some; the assay was immunoSEQ multiplex PCR. The repertoire holds around 98,000 clones, with under 45% as singletons. V was shortened by 8 bases and J by 4 bases, with 18 bases between the two germline ends. This CDR3 contains 15 residues. This clone was picked up a small number of times. Antigen specificity is unknown. The V gene is TRBV23-1, the J gene TRBJ2-1, with a possible D match to TRBD1 (6 bases). TRBV23-1 is noted as an ORF with a role that remains uncertain. The receptor was isolated from a human donor with alopecia areata. Source material: CD4+ T cells sorted from blood. CDR3 in amino acids: CASAPPGQPYNEQFF. For the CDR3, the DNA is TGCGCCAGCGCCCCACCGGGACAACCTTACAATGAGCAGTTCTTC.